This T cell receptor (beta chain) was identified in a study of PD-1 and CTLA-4 blockade in melanoma. CDR3 length: 16 residues. Germline V gene data show CDR1 as SEHNR and CDR2 as FQNEAQ (reference sequence). V was pared by 6 bases and J by 1 base, with 16 bases between. Assay: immunoSEQ multiplex PCR; the TCRdb copy retains only in-frame clones and omits some. The data hold about 16,000 clones, with approximately 63% observed a single time. The chain joins TRBV7-9 to TRBJ2-4, with D perhaps matching TRBD1 or TRBD2 (6 bases each). The TCR was taken from a human donor with melanoma. The sample in question was CD8+ T cells from peripheral blood, obtained from a patient given anti-PD-1 treatment. The CDR3 spells CASSMVRGRAKNIQYF. CDR3 nucleotides: TGTGCCAGCAGTATGGTTCGGGGGCGCGCCAAAAACATTCAGTACTTC.